This passage covers 9 T cell receptor beta chains from one sample sequenced in a study of response to subunit inactivated influenza vaccine (dated by TCRdb to between 2017 and 2018). The library was prepared using RT-PCR. For sequencing, an Illumina HiSeq 2500 was employed. TCRdb handled the public reads itself, with Q25 trimming in fastp and clone calling in MiXCR, and kept productive beta chains. Identical CDR3 protein sequences are pooled into one entry, listed with their most common genes and DNA. For this sample there are 650,000 to 800,000 distinct CDR3 sequences; approximately 13% appear just once. The top ten clonotypes cover less than 9% of the sample. This sample comprised PBMCs from blood, obtained roughly 15 days before vaccination. These TCRs come from a man aged 45-65 years who received an inactivated influenza vaccine. Donor details come from another sample of the same person, matched by shared clones.

The chain couples TRBV14 to TRBJ2-7; D unclear. The CDR3 totals 12 residues. V lost 3 bases and J 7 bases, leaving 10 bases between the germline ends. The germline CDR1 and CDR2 sequences are SGHDN and FVKESK. CDR3 in DNA: TGTGCCAGCAGCCACTCCTCGAGGGAGCAGTACTTC. Amino acid sequence: CASSHSSREQYF. Full variable domain (rest looked up from reference TRBV14 and TRBJ2-7): EAGVTQFPSHSVIEKGQTVTLRCDPISGHDNLYWYRRVMGKEIKFLLHFVKESKQDESGMPNNRFLAERTGGTYSTLKVQPAELEDSGVYFCASSHSSREQYFGPGTRLTVT.

The chain combines TRBV27 with TRBJ2-1; TRBD2 might be the D (6 bases). Germline assignment: CDR1 MNHEY and CDR2 SMNVEV (reference sequence). The ends were cut back, 5 bases at V and 2 bases at J, with 13 bases in the middle. This CDR3 is built from 15 residues. CDR3 region: CASSLLGGAYNEQFF. CDR3 in DNA: TGTGCCAGCAGTCTCTTGGGCGGGGCCTACAATGAGCAGTTCTTC.

This clonotype was detected only a few times. The genes are TRBV7-9 and TRBJ1-1; TRBD1 aligns across 8 bases. Germline V CDR1 and CDR2: SEHNR, FQNEAQ (reference sequence). Germline trimming cut 5 bases from V and 2 bases from J; bases unmatched to any gene: 7. The CDR3 totals 15 residues. In nucleotides, the CDR3 is TGTGCCAGCAGCATTGGACAGGGAAGCAACACTGAAGCTTTCTTT. Protein product: CASSIGQGSNTEAFF.

This clonotype was observed a handful of times. The gene calls are TRBV4-1 and TRBJ2-5; tentative D call: TRBD1 (5 bases). Per germline, CDR1 MGHRA and CDR2 YSYEKL. V lost 3 bases and J 7 bases, leaving 12 bases between the germline ends. CDR3 length: 13 amino acids. The CDR3 is CASSQPGAGTQYF. The CDR3, as DNA: TGCGCCAGCAGCCAGCCTGGGGCAGGGACCCAGTACTTC.

Only a few counts were recorded for this clonotype. This chain joins TRBV7-2 and TRBJ1-2; 10 bases agree with TRBD1. CDR3 length: 15 residues. V shed 3 bases, J shed 7 bases, and the junction held 8 bases outside the gene matches. Germline V gives CDR1 SGHTA, CDR2 FQGNSA. Here the CDR3 DNA reads TGTGCCAGCAGCTTTGCAGGGACAGGGGCCTCTGGCTACACCTTC. Protein sequence: CASSFAGTGASGYTF.

This chain connects TRBV12-3 or TRBV12-4 to TRBJ1-6; 9 bases are shared with TRBD1. J lost 8 bases, V lost 6 bases, and 5 bases had no gene match. The CDR3 consists of 14 residues. The CDR3 reads CASRPGQGYSPLHF. Written as DNA, the CDR3 is TGTGCCAGCAGGCCGGGACAGGGTTATTCACCCCTCCACTTT.

The chain employs TRBV6-5 and TRBJ1-2; 8 bases are shared with TRBD1. Trimming took 4 bases from V and 2 from J; bases not matched to a gene: 9. CDR1 is MNHEY and CDR2 is SVGAGI in the germline V gene. This CDR3 is 16 amino acids long. CDR3 bases: TGTGCCAGCAGTTCCCTTGGACAGGGAGGGAACTATGGCTACACCTTC. Translated: CASSSLGQGGNYGYTF.

The chain is built from TRBV19 and TRBJ2-1, with 7 bases fitting TRBD1. The CDR3 runs 17 residues. Germline CDR1 and CDR2: LNHDA and SQIVND (reference sequence). V gave up 8 bases and J gave up 0 bases; unmatched junction bases: 13. In nucleotides, the CDR3 is TGTGCCAGTTATGGACCGGGACAGCGTCCCTCCTACAATGAGCAGTTCTTC. It translates to CASYGPGQRPSYNEQFF.

This clonotype is a singleton in its sample. The V call is TRBV14, the J call TRBJ2-7; no clear D. Trimming took off 4 bases at V and 3 bases at J, with 19 bases between the two ends. The CDR3 has 16 residues. Germline V gene data show CDR1 as SGHDN and CDR2 as FVKESK. This chain's CDR3 is CASSLLSGSPSYEQYF. The CDR3 coding sequence is TGTGCCAGCAGCCTCCTCTCAGGTAGCCCCAGCTACGAGCAGTACTTC. Complete variable domain (other parts from reference TRBV14 and TRBJ2-7): EAGVTQFPSHSVIEKGQTVTLRCDPISGHDNLYWYRRVMGKEIKFLLHFVKESKQDESGMPNNRFLAERTGGTYSTLKVQPAELEDSGVYFCASSLLSGSPSYEQYFGPGTRLTVT.